This T cell receptor beta chain appears in the sequencing data of a study of CD8 T cells in ankylosing spondylitis. Study-level results: Clones linked to the disease showed a CD8+ phenotype. They occurred at relatively low frequencies in peripheral blood. What appeared characteristic of ankylosing spondylitis blood was a TCR beta motif of several highly homologous variants.

TCRdb fed the 5' RACE reads into MiXCR, producing one record per CDR3 protein. The sample includes about 260,000 distinct CDR3 sequences, roughly 20% of them seen just once. CDR3 length equals 13 residues. CDR1 and CDR2 (germline): DFQATT, SNEGSKA (reference sequence). The V segment lost 3 bases and the J segment 2 bases; nucleotides outside the gene matches: 1. The sample holds a few counts of this clonotype. Antigen: not known. The TCR comes from a male donor with ankylosing spondylitis or in good health (not recorded which). The specimen sequenced was blood, either unsorted or a sorted T cell fraction (not recorded which). This rearrangement joins TRBV20-1 to TRBJ2-7; 10 nucleotides match TRBD2. CDR3 region: CSASTSGAYEQYV. The CDR3 nucleotides read TGCAGTGCTAGCACTAGCGGGGCCTACGAGCAGTACGTC.